The 24 T cell receptor beta chains below come from one sample, sequenced in a study of blood T cell repertoires in COVID-19. The repertoire was sequenced with immunoSEQ multiplex PCR; TCRdb's copy has only in-frame clones and lacks some. The sample shows roughly 190,000 clones, 70% to 90% of them seen only once. The sample was peripheral blood. The receptors were gathered from a woman in her thirties or forties who had recovered from COVID-19.

This chain connects TRBV2 to TRBJ2-3; 7 bases fit TRBD2. V lost 2 bases to trimming and J lost 0 bases; unmatched junction nucleotides: 8. The CDR3 runs 17 residues. Germline V gives CDR1 SNHLY, CDR2 FYNNEI. The CDR3 protein is CASSEMGGVISTDTQYF. The CDR3, as DNA: TGTGCCAGCAGTGAAATGGGGGGGGTTATTAGCACAGATACGCAGTATTTT.

The chain links TRBV7-2 to TRBJ1-2; D not certain. Germline V CDR1 and CDR2: SGHTA, FQGNSA. The CDR3 runs 14 residues. The germline V and J ends were trimmed by 3 bases and 6 bases, with 14 bases remaining between them. The CDR3 nucleotides read TGTGCCAGCAGCTTGTATGGGCACTTCAATGGCTACACCTTC. Residues: CASSLYGHFNGYTF.

The chain joins TRBV5-1 to TRBJ1-6; 7 positions agree with TRBD1. The ends lost 4 bases at V and 9 bases at J; junction bases unmatched: 10. Germline-derived CDR1 and CDR2 are SGHRS and YFSETQ. This CDR3 spans 15 amino acids. CDR3 bases: TGCGCCAGCAGCCTTACAGGGGAGGCGGGTTCACCCCTCCACTTT. Translation: CASSLTGEAGSPLHF.

The chain carries TRBV15 and TRBJ1-5; a weak D match, TRBD1 (6 bases). Per the germline V gene, CDR1 is LNHNV and CDR2 is YYDKDF (reference sequence). The CDR3 has 17 residues. V gave up 5 bases and J gave up 3 bases, with 20 bases separating them. The CDR3 reads CATSPRSLTGLNQPQHF. The CDR3 DNA reads TGTGCCACCAGCCCACGGAGCCTTACAGGGCTCAATCAGCCCCAGCATTTT.

The rearrangement joins TRBV5-1 to TRBJ1-1; no clear D. CDR1 is SGHRS, CDR2 YFSETQ, per germline. This CDR3 has 13 amino acids. V shed 3 bases and J shed 3 bases, with 9 bases lying between them. The CDR3 DNA reads TGCGCCAGCAGCTCCCTCGAGTACACTGAAGCTTTCTTT. This encodes CASSSLEYTEAFF.

The chain couples TRBV3-1 (or the pseudogene TRBV3-2) to TRBJ2-7; TRBD1 is a possible D gene (6 bases). Germline CDR1 is LGHDT and CDR2 is YNNKEL (reference sequence). The CDR3 has 17 amino acids. Trimming pared 5 bases from V and 0 bases from J, leaving 20 bases between. The CDR3 DNA is TGTGCCAGCAGCGCAGAAGGGACACCCGATACCTCCTACGAGCAGTACTTC. It translates to CASSAEGTPDTSYEQYF.

This clone has a handful of counts. V gene TRBV6-6 combines with J gene TRBJ1-6; a weak D match, TRBD1 (5 bases). Germline CDR1 is MNHNY and CDR2 is SVGAGI (reference sequence). The CDR3 is 13 residues long. Trimming removed 9 bases at V and 9 bases at J, with 15 bases between. CDR3 in DNA: TGTGCCAGAGGACATCCAAGACGTTCACCCCTCCACTTT. Residues: CARGHPRRSPLHF.

This clone showed up just a few times. This chain uses TRBV7-2 with TRBJ2-7; a weak D match, TRBD1 (6 bases). The V end lost 3 bases, the J end lost 3 bases, and 12 bases lay between the germline ends. The CDR3 loop spans 14 amino acids. Germline CDR1 SGHTA, CDR2 FQGNSA. This chain's CDR3 is CASSFPGQIYEQYF. The CDR3 DNA reads as TGTGCCAGCAGCTTCCCGGGACAAATCTACGAGCAGTACTTC.

The table lists this clone with a few counts. DNA for the CDR3: TGTGCCAGCAGTCCTACAGGGGGCTCATACAATGAGCAGTTCTTC. Residues: CASSPTGGSYNEQFF. The gene calls are TRBV2 and TRBJ2-1; TRBD1 matches 9 bases. Germline assignment: CDR1 SNHLY and CDR2 FYNNEI. The CDR3 contains 15 residues. J gave up 4 bases and V 5 bases, and 6 bases lay outside the gene matches.

The rearrangement links TRBV19 to TRBJ2-7; TRBD2 agrees at 8 bases. The CDR3 is 17 amino acids. CDR1 is LNHDA, CDR2 SQIVND, per germline (reference sequence). The J segment lost 2 bases and the V segment lost 3 bases, leaving 12 bases of the junction unmatched. As DNA, the CDR3 is TGTGCCAGTAGTATTCCAGCGGGAGAAGATCATGCCTACGAGCAGTACTTC. Amino acid sequence: CASSIPAGEDHAYEQYF.

In this sample, this clone turned up a few times. V is TRBV2 and J is TRBJ1-2, with a weak D call TRBD1 (5 bases). CDR3 length: 14 residues. V was pared by 4 bases and J by 2 bases, with 11 bases between. Germline loops: CDR1 SNHLY, CDR2 FYNNEI. Here the CDR3 reads CASSAVGGNYGYTF. The CDR3 coding sequence is TGTGCCAGCAGTGCCGTGGGGGGAAACTATGGCTACACCTTC. The variable domain in full, completed from reference TRBV2 and TRBJ1-2, reads EPEVTQTPSHQVTQMGQEVILRCVPISNHLYFYWYRQILGQKVEFLVSFYNNEISEKSEIFDDQFSVERPDGSNFTLKIRSTKLEDSAMYFCASSAVGGNYGYTFGSGTRLTVV.

The chain joins TRBV4-2 to TRBJ1-2, with TRBD1 matching over 12 bases. Per germline, CDR1 LGHNA and CDR2 YNFKEQ. The CDR3 has 14 amino acids. V lost 5 bases to trimming and J lost 8 bases; unmatched junction nucleotides: 6. The CDR3 DNA sequence: TGTGCCAGCAGCACGGGACAGGGGGCGAGAGGCTACACCTTC. Encoded protein: CASSTGQGARGYTF.

The gene calls are TRBV27 and TRBJ2-7; TRBD1 aligns across 7 bases. CDR3 length equals 15 residues. Trimming took 3 bases from V and 2 from J; bases not matched to a gene: 7. Per the germline V gene, CDR1 is MNHEY and CDR2 is SMNVEV (reference sequence). The CDR3 bases are TGTGCCAGCAGTTTCGGAGACAGGGTACCCTACGAGCAGTACTTC. Protein product: CASSFGDRVPYEQYF.

This chain connects TRBV11-2 to TRBJ2-2, with a tentative D call TRBD2 (5 bases). Germline V gene lookup returns CDR1 SGHAT and CDR2 FQNNGV. The CDR3 length is 14 residues. V was cut by 2 bases and J by 5 bases, with 9 bases left in between. The CDR3 coding sequence is TGTGCCAGCAGCTTAACTAGAGTAACCGGGGAGCTGTTTTTT. It translates to CASSLTRVTGELFF.

The chain has TRBV7-2 and TRBJ2-7; 9 bases are a match to TRBD1. The CDR3 has 17 residues. V lost 3 bases and J lost 0; bases outside the gene matches: 9. The germline gives CDR1 SGHTA, CDR2 FQGNSA. CDR3 protein: CASSLGVGQGPSYEQYF. The CDR3 DNA sequence: TGTGCCAGCAGCTTGGGGGTGGGACAGGGACCCTCCTACGAGCAGTACTTC.

This clone was recorded only once. The rearrangement uses TRBV7-9 and TRBJ2-2; no firm D call. The CDR3 covers 12 residues. The germline V and J ends were trimmed by 5 bases and 7 bases, with 8 bases remaining between them. CDR1 and CDR2 (germline): SEHNR, FQNEAQ (reference sequence). The CDR3 DNA follows: TGTGCCAGCAGCCTAACTGACGGGGAGCTGTTTTTT. This translates into CASSLTDGELFF.

The CDR3 DNA reads as TGTGCCAGCAGTCCACCCGTGGGGAGCCTCTCCTACAATGAGCAGTTCTTC. Translating it yields CASSPPVGSLSYNEQFF. The chain employs TRBV27 and TRBJ2-1; a weak D match, TRBD2 (5 bases). The CDR3 runs 17 residues. V lost 5 bases, J lost 0 bases, and 17 bases lay in between. Germline V gene sequence: CDR1 MNHEY, CDR2 SMNVEV (reference sequence).

The chain has TRBV11-2 and TRBJ2-7; 10 nucleotides match TRBD2. This CDR3 contains 17 residues. The V and J ends lost 5 bases and 0 bases, in that order; junction bases with no gene match: 10. Per germline, CDR1 SGHAT and CDR2 FQNNGV. The CDR3 region is CASSPRTSGPSSYEQYF. CDR3 nucleotide sequence: TGTGCCAGCAGCCCCCGGACTAGCGGTCCTAGCTCCTACGAGCAGTACTTC.

V and J are TRBV19 and TRBJ2-2; maybe TRBD2 (6 bases). The V gene lost 8 bases and the J gene lost 0 bases, with 10 bases spanning the gap. This CDR3 is 14 amino acids long. The germline gives CDR1 LNHDA, CDR2 SQIVND (reference sequence). This CDR3 is CASGTRSNTGELFF. DNA of the CDR3: TGTGCCAGTGGGACTCGTTCGAACACCGGGGAGCTGTTTTTT.

V and J are TRBV12-3 or TRBV12-4 and TRBJ1-5, with unresolved D. There are 12 residues in the CDR3. The V end was cut by 6 bases, the J end by 3 bases, with 6 bases between. CDR3 nucleotides: TGTGCCAGCAGAGCGACCAATCAGCCCCAGCATTTT. Translation gives CASRATNQPQHF.

This chain links TRBV6-4 with TRBJ2-7; 9 bases fit TRBD2. CDR1 and CDR2 from the germline V gene are MRHNA and SNTAGT. V was clipped by 3 bases and J by 6 bases; unmatched bases: 6. The CDR3 loop spans 14 amino acids. CDR3 sequence reads: CASSEGLAGSEQYF. The DNA for the CDR3 is TGTGCCAGCAGTGAAGGGCTAGCGGGAAGCGAGCAGTACTTC.

The chain uses TRBV15 and TRBJ1-1; TRBD1 aligns across 11 bases. Germline assignment: CDR1 LNHNV and CDR2 YYDKDF (reference sequence). J gave up 12 bases and V 5 bases, and 11 bases lay outside the gene matches. The CDR3 has 14 amino acids. CDR3 amino acids: CATSWGTGGYQPFF. CDR3 sequence (DNA): TGTGCCACCAGCTGGGGGACAGGGGGTTATCAGCCTTTCTTT.

This sequence joins TRBV7-2 and TRBJ2-3, with TRBD2 matching 8 bases. CDR3 length equals 15 residues. Trimming removed 4 bases from V and 2 bases from J; junction bases left unmatched: 5. From germline, CDR1 is SGHTA and CDR2 FQGNSA. The chain's CDR3 is CASSSIAGPTDTQYF. The CDR3 nucleotides are TGTGCCAGCAGCTCCATAGCGGGACCCACAGATACGCAGTATTTT.

The rearrangement joins TRBV5-8 to TRBJ2-2, with D tentatively TRBD1 (6 bases). Germline V CDR1 and CDR2: SGHTS, YDEGEE. Trimming cost V 8 bases and J 1 base, with 15 bases left between them. This CDR3 comprises 15 residues. CDR3 loop: CARREQGRNTGELFF. The CDR3 nucleotides read TGTGCCAGAAGAGAACAGGGAAGGAACACCGGGGAGCTGTTTTTT.